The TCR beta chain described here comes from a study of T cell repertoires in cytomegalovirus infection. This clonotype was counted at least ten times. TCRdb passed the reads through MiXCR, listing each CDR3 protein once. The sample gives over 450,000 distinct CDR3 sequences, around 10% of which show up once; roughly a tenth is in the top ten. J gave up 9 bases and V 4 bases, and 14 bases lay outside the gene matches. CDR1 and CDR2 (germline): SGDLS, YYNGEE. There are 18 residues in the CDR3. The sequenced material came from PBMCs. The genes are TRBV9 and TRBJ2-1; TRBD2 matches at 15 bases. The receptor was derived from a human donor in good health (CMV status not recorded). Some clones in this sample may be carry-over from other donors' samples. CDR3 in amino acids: CASSPRLGLAGGPGEQFF. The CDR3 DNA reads TGTGCCAGCAGCCCGAGACTCGGACTAGCGGGGGGGCCGGGTGAGCAGTTCTTC. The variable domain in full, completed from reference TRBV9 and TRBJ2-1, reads DSGVTQTPKHLITATGQRVTLRCSPRSGDLSVYWYQQSLDQGLQFLIQYYNGEERAKGNILERFSAQQFPDLHSELNLSSLELGDSALYFCASSPRLGLAGGPGEQFFGPGTRLTVL.